Given below is one T cell receptor beta chain in context. This clonotype was observed a handful of times. The antigen this receptor binds is unknown. No much larger clone exists at a distance of one base, and base qualities are not known. What the treatment or condition label conveys for this sample: in vitro stimulation with specific CMV peptide epitopes to enrich CMV-specific T cells. CDR1 and CDR2 are drawn from the germline V gene: MGHDK, SYGVNS. V and J lose 1 base and 10 bases, and a span of 17 bases separates them. The CDR3 runs 16 amino acids, cysteine and phenylalanine included. This entry keeps only the CDR3 DNA: 48 bases, framed from base 1. This sample is drawn from a study of T cell repertoires in cytomegalovirus infection (dated by TCRdb to between 2018 and 2020). In the study overall: The peptide stimulations were aimed at well-studied HLA-B-restricted epitopes as well as recently identified HLA-C-restricted CMV epitopes, whose presentation resists viral immunomodulation. Because public TCR beta signatures pointed to carriage of CMV infection together with the matching HLA type, the HLA type of each donor mattered for the analysis. Results and caveats for the whole study, not just this receptor: Carriers of CMV infection plus the relevant HLA type were discriminated by the cumulative frequency of public TCR beta family members in the study cohort and in an independent 352-donor cohort. In the ex vivo response, HLA-C-restricted CMV-specific TCR beta clonotypes were dominant, and in two of eight donors the single most frequent clonotype came from this HLA-C-restricted group.

The listed sequencing device is Illumina HiSeq 1500. The public reads were run again by TCRdb, first through fastp at Q25 and then through MiXCR, and only productive beta chains were kept. Identical CDR3 proteins give one entry, which carries the most common genes and DNA. This sample holds 49,000 or so distinct CDR3 sequences; about 19% were observed only once. Less than 70% of the sample is held by the ten biggest clonotypes. The sequence derives from a human donor in good health (CMV status not recorded). Some clones in this sample may be carry-over from other donors' samples. In this chain, TRBV25-1 is recombined with TRBJ1-6; the D gene identity is not certain. The input for sequencing was CD8+ T cells from cultured PBMCs, taken from culture after CMV antigen stimulation. The DNA sequence follows: TGTGCCAGCAGTGAATGGGTTCCCTCTGGGAGATCACCCCTCCACTTT. Translated, this gives CASSEWVPSGRSPLHF.